The sequence of this T cell receptor beta chain was determined in a study of blood T cell repertoires in COVID-19. The CDR3 contains 12 residues. Trimming left V 7 bases short and J 4 bases short, with 10 bases between. Germline-derived CDR1 and CDR2 are MDHEN and SYDVKM. This table comes from immunoSEQ multiplex PCR, and its TCRdb copy is limited to in-frame clones, with some not included. The sample lists under 200,000 clones, just under 85% occurring once. What was sequenced was peripheral blood. The gene calls are TRBV28 and TRBJ1-2, with D maybe TRBD1 (6 bases). The clonotype originates from a woman older than 75 with COVID-19, enrolled during active disease. The CDR3 nucleotides are TGTGCCAGCATAGGGGGAACCTATGGCTACACCTTC. Protein sequence: CASIGGTYGYTF.